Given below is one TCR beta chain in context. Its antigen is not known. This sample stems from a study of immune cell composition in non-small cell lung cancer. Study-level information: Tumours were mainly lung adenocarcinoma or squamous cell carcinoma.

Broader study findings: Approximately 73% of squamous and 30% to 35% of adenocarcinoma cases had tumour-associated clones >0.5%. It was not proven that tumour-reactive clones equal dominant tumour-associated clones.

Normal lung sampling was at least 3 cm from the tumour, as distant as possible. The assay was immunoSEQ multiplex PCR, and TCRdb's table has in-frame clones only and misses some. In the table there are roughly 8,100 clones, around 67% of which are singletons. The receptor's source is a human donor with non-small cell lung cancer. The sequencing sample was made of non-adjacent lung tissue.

In nucleotides, the CDR3 is TGTGCCAGCAGTGACAGGGCCCCCCCCGGCTACACCTTC. Residues: CASSDRAPPGYTF. The rearrangement uses TRBV6-1 and TRBJ1-2, with D tentatively TRBD1 (5 bases). Trimming shortened V by 3 bases and J by 8 bases, and 13 bases separated the two germline ends. The CDR3 has 13 residues. From germline, CDR1 is MNHNS and CDR2 SASEGT.